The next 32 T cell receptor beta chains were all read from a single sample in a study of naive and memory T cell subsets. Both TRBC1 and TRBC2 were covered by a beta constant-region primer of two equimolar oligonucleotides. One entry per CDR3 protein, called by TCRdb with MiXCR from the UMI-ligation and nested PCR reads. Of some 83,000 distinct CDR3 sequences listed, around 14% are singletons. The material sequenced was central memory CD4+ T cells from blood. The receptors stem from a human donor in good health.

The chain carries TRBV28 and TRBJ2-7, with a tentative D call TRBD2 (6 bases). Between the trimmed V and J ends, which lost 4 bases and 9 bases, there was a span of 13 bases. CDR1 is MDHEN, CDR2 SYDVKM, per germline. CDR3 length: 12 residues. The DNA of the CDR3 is TGTGCCAGCAGTTGGGGCGGGATGGCGCAGTACTTC. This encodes CASSWGGMAQYF.

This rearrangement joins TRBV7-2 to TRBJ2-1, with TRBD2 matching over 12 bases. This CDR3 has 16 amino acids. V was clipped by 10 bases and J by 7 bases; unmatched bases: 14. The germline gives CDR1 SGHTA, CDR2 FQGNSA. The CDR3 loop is CATLTSGSLSRNEQFF. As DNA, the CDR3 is TGTGCCACCTTGACTAGCGGGAGTCTCTCTCGGAATGAGCAGTTCTTC.

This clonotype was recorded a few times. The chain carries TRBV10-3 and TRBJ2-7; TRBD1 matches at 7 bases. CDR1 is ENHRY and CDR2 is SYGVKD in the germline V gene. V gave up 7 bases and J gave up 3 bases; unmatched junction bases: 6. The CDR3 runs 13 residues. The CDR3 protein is CAITPDRFYEQYF. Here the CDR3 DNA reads TGTGCCATCACCCCGGACAGGTTCTACGAGCAGTACTTC.

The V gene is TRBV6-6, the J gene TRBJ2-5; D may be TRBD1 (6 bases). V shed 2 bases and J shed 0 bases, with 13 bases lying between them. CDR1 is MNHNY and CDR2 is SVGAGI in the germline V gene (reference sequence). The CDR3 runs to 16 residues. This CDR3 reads CASSYGLGGYQETQYF. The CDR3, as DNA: TGTGCCAGCAGTTACGGCCTAGGGGGTTACCAAGAGACCCAGTACTTC.

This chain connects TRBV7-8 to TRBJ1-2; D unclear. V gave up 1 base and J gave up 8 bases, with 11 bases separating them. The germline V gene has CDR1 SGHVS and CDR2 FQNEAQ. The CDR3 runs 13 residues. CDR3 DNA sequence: TGTGCCAGCAGCTTAGAGAGGGCGGGAGGCTACACCTTC. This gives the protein CASSLERAGGYTF.

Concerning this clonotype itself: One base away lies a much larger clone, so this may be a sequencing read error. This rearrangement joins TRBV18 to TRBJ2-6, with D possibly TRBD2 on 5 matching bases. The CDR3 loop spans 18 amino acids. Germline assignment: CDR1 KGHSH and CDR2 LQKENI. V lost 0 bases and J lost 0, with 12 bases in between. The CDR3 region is CASSPPGLATSGANVLTF. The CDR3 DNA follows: TGTGCCAGCTCACCACCCGGTCTAGCTACCTCTGGGGCCAACGTCCTGACTTTC.

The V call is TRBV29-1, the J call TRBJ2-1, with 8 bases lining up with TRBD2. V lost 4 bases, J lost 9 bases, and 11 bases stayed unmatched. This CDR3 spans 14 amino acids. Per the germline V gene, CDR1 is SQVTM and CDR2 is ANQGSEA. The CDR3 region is CSVGPGTRWGEQFF. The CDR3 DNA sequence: TGCAGCGTTGGACCCGGGACTAGGTGGGGTGAGCAGTTCTTC.

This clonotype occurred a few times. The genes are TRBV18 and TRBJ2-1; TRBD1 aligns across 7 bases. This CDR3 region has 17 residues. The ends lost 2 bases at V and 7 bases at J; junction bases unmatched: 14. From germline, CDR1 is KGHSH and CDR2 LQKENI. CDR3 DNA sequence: TGTGCCAGCTCACCAGGACCGGGACAGTCCAGGGGGAATGAGCAGTTCTTC. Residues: CASSPGPGQSRGNEQFF.

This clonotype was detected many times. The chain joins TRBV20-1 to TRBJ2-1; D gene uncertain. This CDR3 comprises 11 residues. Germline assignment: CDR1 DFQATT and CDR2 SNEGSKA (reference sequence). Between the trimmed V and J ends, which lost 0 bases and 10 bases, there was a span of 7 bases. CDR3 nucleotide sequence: TGCAGTGCTAGAGAGTTCTCAGAGCAGTTCTTC. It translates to CSAREFSEQFF.

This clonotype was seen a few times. The CDR3 loop is CASSFRLAGREQYF. The CDR3 DNA sequence: TGTGCCAGCAGTTTCCGACTAGCGGGACGGGAGCAGTACTTC. The V gene is TRBV28, the J gene TRBJ2-7; TRBD2 aligns across 11 bases. CDR3 length: 14 residues. Per the germline V gene, CDR1 is MDHEN and CDR2 is SYDVKM. Trimming cost V 3 bases and J 7 bases; bases outside gene matches: 5.

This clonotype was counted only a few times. CDR3 residues: CASSTPANTGELFF. The CDR3 DNA reads as TGTGCCAGCAGCACCCCCGCAAACACCGGGGAGCTGTTTTTT. The chain couples TRBV7-9 to TRBJ2-2; D unresolved. The V gene lost 5 bases and the J gene lost 2 bases, with 9 bases spanning the gap. The CDR3 loop spans 14 amino acids. Germline V gene data show CDR1 as SEHNR and CDR2 as FQNEAQ (reference sequence). The full variable domain, its missing parts supplied by reference TRBV7-9 and TRBJ2-2, is DTGVSQNPRHKITKRGQNVTFRCDPISEHNRLYWYRQTLGQGPEFLTYFQNEAQLEKSRLLSDRFSAERPKGSFSTLEIQRTEQGDSAMYLCASSTPANTGELFFGEGSRLTVL.

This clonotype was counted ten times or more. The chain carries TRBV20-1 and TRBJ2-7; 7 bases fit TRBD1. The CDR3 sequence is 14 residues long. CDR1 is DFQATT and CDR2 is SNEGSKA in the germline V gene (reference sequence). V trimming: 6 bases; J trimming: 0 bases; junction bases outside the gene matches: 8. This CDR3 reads CSARDSRSSYEQYF. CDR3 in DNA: TGCAGTGCAAGGGACAGTAGGAGCTCCTACGAGCAGTACTTC.

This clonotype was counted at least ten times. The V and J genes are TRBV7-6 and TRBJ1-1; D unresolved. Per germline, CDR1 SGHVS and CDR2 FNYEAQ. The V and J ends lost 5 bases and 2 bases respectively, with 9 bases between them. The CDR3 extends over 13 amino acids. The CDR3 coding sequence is TGTGCCAGCAGCGTACAGAAAAACACTGAAGCTTTCTTT. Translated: CASSVQKNTEAFF.

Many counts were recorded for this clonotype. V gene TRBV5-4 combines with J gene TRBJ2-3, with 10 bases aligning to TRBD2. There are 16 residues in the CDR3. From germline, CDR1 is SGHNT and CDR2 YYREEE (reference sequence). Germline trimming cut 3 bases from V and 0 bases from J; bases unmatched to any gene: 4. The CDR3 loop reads CASSWTSGYSTDTQYF. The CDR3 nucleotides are TGTGCCAGCAGCTGGACTAGCGGATATAGCACAGATACGCAGTATTTT.

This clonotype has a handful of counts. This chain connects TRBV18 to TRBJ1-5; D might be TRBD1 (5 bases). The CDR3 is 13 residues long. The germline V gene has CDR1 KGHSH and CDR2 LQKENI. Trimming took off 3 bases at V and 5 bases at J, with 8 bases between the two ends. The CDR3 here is CASSPGVDQPQHF. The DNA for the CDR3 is TGTGCCAGCTCACCGGGGGTAGATCAGCCCCAGCATTTT.

In nucleotides, the CDR3 is TGCGCCAGCAGCCAAGGTAATAGCGGGAGATCCTACAATGAGCAGTTCTTC. As protein: CASSQGNSGRSYNEQFF. The genes are TRBV4-1 and TRBJ2-1, with 9 bases identical to TRBD2. In germline, CDR1 is MGHRA, CDR2 YSYEKL. The CDR3 has 17 amino acids. V lost 1 base and J lost 1; bases outside the gene matches: 5.

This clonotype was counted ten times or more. CDR3 loop: CASSSTGRSGNTIYF. The DNA of the CDR3 is TGTGCCAGCAGTTCGACAGGGAGGTCAGGAAACACCATATATTTT. The gene calls are TRBV28 and TRBJ1-3; TRBD1 agrees at 7 bases. The ends lost 4 bases at V and 4 bases at J; junction bases unmatched: 7. The CDR3 sequence is 15 residues long. Germline V lookup: CDR1 MDHEN, CDR2 SYDVKM. The whole variable domain, filled in from reference TRBV28 and TRBJ1-3, reads DVKVTQSSRYLVKRTGEKVFLECVQDMDHENMFWYRQDPGLGLRLIYFSYDVKMKEKGDIPEGYSVSREKKERFSLILESASTNQTSMYLCASSSTGRSGNTIYFGEGSWLTVV.

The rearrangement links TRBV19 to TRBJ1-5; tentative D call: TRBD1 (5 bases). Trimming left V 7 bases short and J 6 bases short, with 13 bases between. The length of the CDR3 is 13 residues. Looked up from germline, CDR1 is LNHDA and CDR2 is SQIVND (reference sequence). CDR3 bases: TGTGCCAGTACCGTACAGGAGGGTCAGCCCCAGCATTTT. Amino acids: CASTVQEGQPQHF.

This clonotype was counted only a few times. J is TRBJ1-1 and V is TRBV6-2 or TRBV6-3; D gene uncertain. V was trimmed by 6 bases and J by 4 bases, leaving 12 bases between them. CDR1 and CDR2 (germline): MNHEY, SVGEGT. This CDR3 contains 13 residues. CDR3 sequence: CASRKAASTEAFF. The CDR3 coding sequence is TGTGCCAGCAGAAAAGCTGCCAGCACTGAAGCTTTCTTT.

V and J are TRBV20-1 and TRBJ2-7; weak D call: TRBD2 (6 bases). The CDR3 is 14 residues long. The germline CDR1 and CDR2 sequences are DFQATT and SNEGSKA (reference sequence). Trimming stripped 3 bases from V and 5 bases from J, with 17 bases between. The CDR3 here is CSASARTIKNEQYF. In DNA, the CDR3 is TGCAGTGCTAGTGCTCGGACTATCAAAAACGAGCAGTACTTC.

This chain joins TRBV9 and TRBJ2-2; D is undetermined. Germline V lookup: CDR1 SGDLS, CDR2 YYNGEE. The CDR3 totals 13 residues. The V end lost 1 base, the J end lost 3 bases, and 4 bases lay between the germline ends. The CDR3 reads CASSVQDTGELFF. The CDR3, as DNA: TGTGCCAGCAGCGTACAAGACACCGGGGAGCTGTTTTTT.

CDR3 coding DNA: TGTGCCAGCAGACCGCACGATAGGGGCAATCAGCCCCAGCATTTT. Protein sequence: CASRPHDRGNQPQHF. The genes are TRBV27 and TRBJ1-5; D remains ambiguous. Germline V gene data show CDR1 as MNHEY and CDR2 as SMNVEV (reference sequence). The ends were cut back, 6 bases at V and 2 bases at J, with 14 bases in the middle. The CDR3 totals 15 residues.

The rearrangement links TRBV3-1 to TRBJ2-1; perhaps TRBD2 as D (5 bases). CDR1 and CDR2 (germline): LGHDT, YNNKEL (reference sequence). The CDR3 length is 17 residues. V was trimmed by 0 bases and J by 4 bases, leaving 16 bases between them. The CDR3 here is CASSQELRGPDYNEQFF. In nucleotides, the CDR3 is TGTGCCAGCAGCCAAGAGTTAAGAGGGCCGGATTACAATGAGCAGTTCTTC.

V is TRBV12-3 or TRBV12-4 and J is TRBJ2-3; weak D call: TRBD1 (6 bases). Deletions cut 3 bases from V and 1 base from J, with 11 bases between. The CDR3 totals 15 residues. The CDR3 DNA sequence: TGTGCCAGCAGTTTCCGGACAGCAGGCACAGATACGCAGTATTTT. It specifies CASSFRTAGTDTQYF.

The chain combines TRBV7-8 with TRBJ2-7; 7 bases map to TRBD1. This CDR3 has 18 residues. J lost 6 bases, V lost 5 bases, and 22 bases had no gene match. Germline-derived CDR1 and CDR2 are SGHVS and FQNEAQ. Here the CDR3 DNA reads TGTGCCAGCAGCCTAAGGCCGCTGACAGGGACCTCAGGAGCCGAGCAGTACTTC. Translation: CASSLRPLTGTSGAEQYF.

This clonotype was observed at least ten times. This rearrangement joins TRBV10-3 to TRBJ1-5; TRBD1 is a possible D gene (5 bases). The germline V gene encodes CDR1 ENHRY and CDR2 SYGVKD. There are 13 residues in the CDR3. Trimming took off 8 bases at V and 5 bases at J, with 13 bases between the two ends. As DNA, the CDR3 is TGTGCCATCGGCACAGGAGACCATCAGCCCCAGCATTTT. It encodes CAIGTGDHQPQHF.

CDR3 DNA: TGTGCCAGCAGCTTAGAGGGCCGGGGCATTCAGTACTTC. This gives the protein CASSLEGRGIQYF. V and J are TRBV11-2 and TRBJ2-4; tentative D call: TRBD2 (5 bases). The CDR3 spans 13 residues. Trimming shortened V by 0 bases and J by 9 bases, and 9 bases separated the two germline ends. The germline V gene has CDR1 SGHAT and CDR2 FQNNGV. Using reference TRBV11-2 and TRBJ2-4 for the parts outside the CDR3, the full variable domain is EAGVAQSPRYKIIEKRQSVAFWCNPISGHATLYWYQQILGQGPKLLIQFQNNGVVDDSQLPKDRFSAERLKGVDSTLKIQPAKLEDSAVYLCASSLEGRGIQYFGAGTRLSVL.

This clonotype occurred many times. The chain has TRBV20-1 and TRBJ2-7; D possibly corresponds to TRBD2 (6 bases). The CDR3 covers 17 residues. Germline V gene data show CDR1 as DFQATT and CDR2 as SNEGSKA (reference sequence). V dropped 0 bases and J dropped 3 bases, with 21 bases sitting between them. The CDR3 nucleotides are TGCAGTGCTAGAGATCTTAGGGAGGCCCCCCTTCGCTACGAGCAGTACTTC. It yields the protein CSARDLREAPLRYEQYF.

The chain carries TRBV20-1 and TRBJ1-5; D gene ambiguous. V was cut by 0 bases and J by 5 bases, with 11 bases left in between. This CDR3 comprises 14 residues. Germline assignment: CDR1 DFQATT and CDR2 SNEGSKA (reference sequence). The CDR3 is CSARDGGSDQPQHF. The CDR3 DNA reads TGCAGTGCTAGAGACGGCGGATCGGATCAGCCCCAGCATTTT.

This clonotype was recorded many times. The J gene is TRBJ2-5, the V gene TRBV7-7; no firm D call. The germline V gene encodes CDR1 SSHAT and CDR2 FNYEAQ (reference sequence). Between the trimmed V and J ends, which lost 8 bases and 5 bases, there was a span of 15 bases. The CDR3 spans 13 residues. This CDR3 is CASGPQRLETQYF. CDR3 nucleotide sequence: TGTGCCAGCGGCCCCCAAAGACTGGAGACCCAGTACTTC.

CDR3 sequence reads: CAWTTSDRTDTQYF. CDR3 coding DNA: TGTGCCTGGACGACTAGCGATCGCACAGATACGCAGTATTTT. The chain carries TRBV30 and TRBJ2-3, with 8 bases lining up with TRBD2. The CDR3 is 14 amino acids. Losses at the gene ends were 4 bases for V and 1 base for J; bases not matched to a gene: 4. CDR1 is GTSNPN and CDR2 is SVGIG in the germline V gene (reference sequence).

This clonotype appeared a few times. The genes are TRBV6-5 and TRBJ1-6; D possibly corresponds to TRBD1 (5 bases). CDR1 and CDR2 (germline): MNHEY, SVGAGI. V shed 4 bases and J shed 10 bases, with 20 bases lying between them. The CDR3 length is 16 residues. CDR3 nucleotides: TGTGCCAGCAGTTCCCAGGTTTGGGGGAGGAACTCACCCCTCCACTTT. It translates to CASSSQVWGRNSPLHF.